This T cell receptor beta chain was recovered during a study of blood T cells in healthy people across ages (dated by TCRdb to the mid-2010s). For context, the study as a whole: Template switching captured roughly one uniquely barcoded TCR beta cDNA molecule per two T cells in model experiments. Using deep sequencing normalized with unique cDNA molecular identifiers, the study measured how TCR beta repertoire diversity changes with age. The donors were split into four age groups: young (average about 16 years), middle-aged (about 40), aged (approximately 60) and long-lived (82). To avoid experimental bias, donors of different ages were randomly spread across the sequencing lanes. For two donors (one aged 18 to 30 and one aged 80 or older), the study analyzed two additional independent replicas of 1 million unique cDNA reads from the same blood draw. The research as a whole found: A strong correlation was found between observed TCR beta diversity and the percentage of naive T cells measured by flow cytometry. Conclusive comparison of naive and antigen-experienced compartments was prevented by the profiling of bulk unsorted PBMCs. Compared with the aged group, the long-lived group had more naive CD4+ T cells, fewer expanded clones and increased TCR diversity, a pattern suggesting age selection. Observed TCR beta diversity per million T cells fell roughly linearly with age, and a significant reduction was already apparent by age around 44. Because the CMV infection status of the donors was unknown, age-related changes in expanded clonotypes may potentially have been confounded. Total diversity estimates from one million sequenced T cells were considered lower bounds and underestimates.

Libraries were made using 5' RACE. The sample was run on an Illumina HiSeq 2500. A second PCR of roughly 7 to 12 cycles was run with a J-beta primer mix and a sample-barcoded 5' primer. Each TCR beta cDNA molecule received a unique molecular identifier from a template-switch 5' adaptor carrying 12 random nucleotides. At least 3 million CDR3-containing paired-end reads were obtained from each sample. First-strand cDNA synthesis was performed from all RNA using the Mint cDNA synthesis kit, with priming by a TRBC-specific oligonucleotide. After uracil-DNA glycosylase treatment, a first 18-cycle PCR used universal primers M1SS and BC2_uni_R on all cDNA. The study's processing was this. For normalization, 1 million high-quality reads, each with a distinct molecular identifier, were randomly selected from each sample. Reads with shared molecular identifiers were discarded instead of being binned into consensus sequences. MiTCR, with a Q25 quality threshold and the strictest error-elimination algorithm, was used for CDR3 identification, clonotype clustering and error correction. A nonparametric unseen species model using Euler transformation provided a lower-bound estimate of total TCR beta diversity. TCRdb itself trimmed the public reads at Q25 with fastp, ran MiXCR and retained productive beta chains. For every CDR3 protein sequence, its rows merge into one entry that carries the most common genes and DNA. TCRdb's processing, not the authors' own work, is the source of the V and J calls. The sample yields hundreds of thousands of distinct CDR3 sequences; about 43% were counted once. The ten largest clonotypes hold about 32% of the sample.

Including the terminal cysteine and phenylalanine, the CDR3 comprises 14 residues. Only the CDR3 region is kept as DNA, spanning 42 bases read in frame from base 1. The germline V gene (reference sequence) supplies CDR1 DFQATT and CDR2 SNEGSKA. There are a few counts of this clonotype. It lacks a known antigen. Base qualities are not provided; no much larger clone lies one nucleotide away. Systemically healthy Caucasian individuals from Russia, approximately 39 in total and aged about 6 to 90 years, were included as donors. Each donor gave 8 to 10 milliliters of peripheral blood, collected into EDTA-treated Vacutainer tubes. Ficoll-Paque density-gradient centrifugation was used to isolate PBMCs, with at least 6.5 million per sample. Total RNA, at least 6 micrograms per sample, was extracted from PBMCs with Trizol reagent. For every donor, flow cytometry on a PBMC aliquot measured the percentage of naive CD45RAhigh/CD27high T cells.

The sequence was obtained from a man at least 80 years old in good health. The rearrangement joined TRBV20-1 to TRBJ2-4; the D gene assignment is ambiguous. The J call may be wrong; the DNA end is better matched by TRBJ2-7. The sequenced sample consisted of blood. The CDR3 region reads CSAVHPKGYYEQYF. The nucleotide sequence reads as follows: TGCAGTGCAGTACACCCAAAAGGGTACTACGAGCAGTACTTC.